This TCR beta chain was sequenced for a study of cytomegalovirus exposure and HLA in healthy donors. 60 Vbeta and 13 Jbeta primers were used in PCR. The repertoire was sequenced with immunoSEQ multiplex PCR; TCRdb's copy has only in-frame clones and lacks some. The repertoire holds approximately 100,000 clones, with about three quarters as singletons. Details on this clone: Its specificity is not known. Its ends do not fully match the called genes, so a read error is possible.

General observations from the study: Later on, a genetic analysis was performed. It linked a missense variant in DCLRE1C with V- and J-gene trimming of TCR beta. In a later analysis, several top co-occurrence clusters appeared linked to parvovirus B19, influenza, CMV and Epstein-Barr virus. A classifier reportedly called cytomegalovirus status with high sensitivity and specificity.

This receptor was obtained from a woman in her forties in good health and CMV-seropositive. Sequencing used PBMCs.

CDR3 nucleotide sequence: TGTGCTAGCAGCTGGTACGGAGTCCCCCCCACTTACGAGCAGTACTTC. Its protein product is CASSWYGVPPTYEQYF. This chain uses TRBV7-7 with TRBJ2-7; D not certain. The CDR3 loop spans 16 amino acids. Germline V gene sequence: CDR1 SSHAT, CDR2 FNYEAQ (reference sequence). Using reference TRBV7-7 and TRBJ2-7 for the parts outside the CDR3, the full variable domain is GAGVSQSPRYKVTKRGQDVTLRCDPISSHATLYWYQQALGQGPEFLTYFNYEAQPDKSGLPSDRFSAERPEGSISTLTIQRTEQRDSAMYRCASSWYGVPPTYEQYFGPGTRLTVT.